This T cell receptor beta chain is drawn from a study of shared clonotypes between healthy human individuals. Findings of the study overall: Generally, naive subsets came out with larger estimated richness than memory subsets. Exclusively blood specimens were collected; tissue repertoires likely differ.

This clone turned up a few times. Antigen: not known. Data came from immunoSEQ multiplex PCR; TCRdb stores just in-frame clones and leaves some out. Counted here are about 1 million clones, about 76% occurring once; the ten biggest clones make up approximately 1.5%. There are 14 residues in the CDR3. The V and J ends lost 6 bases and 2 bases, in that order; junction bases with no gene match: 7. Germline V gene sequence: CDR1 MGHRA, CDR2 YSYEKL. The clonotype was recovered from a young man in good health. The specimen was memory CD4+ T cells sorted from blood. Subset reported: CD45RA-negative fraction. The chain is built from TRBV4-1 and TRBJ2-7; 7 bases agree with TRBD2. The CDR3, as DNA: TGCGCCAGCAGTCCCATTCGGGGGGCCTACGAGCAGTACTTC. Translation: CASSPIRGAYEQYF.